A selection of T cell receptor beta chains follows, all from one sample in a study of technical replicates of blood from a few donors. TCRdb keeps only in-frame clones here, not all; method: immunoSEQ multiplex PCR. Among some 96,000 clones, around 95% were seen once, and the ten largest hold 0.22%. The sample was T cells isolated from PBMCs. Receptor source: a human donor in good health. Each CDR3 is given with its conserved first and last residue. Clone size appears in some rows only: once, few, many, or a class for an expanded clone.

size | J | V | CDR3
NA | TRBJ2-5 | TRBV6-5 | CASSYSTVRQTQYF
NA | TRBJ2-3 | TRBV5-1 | CASSFKRGATDTQYF
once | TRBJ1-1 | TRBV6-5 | CASSSRGQSTEAFF
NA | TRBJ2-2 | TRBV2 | CASMAVGGELFF
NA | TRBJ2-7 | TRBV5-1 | CASSFGLAGYSYEQYF
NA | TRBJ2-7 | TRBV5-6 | CASSFLAGGASYEQYF
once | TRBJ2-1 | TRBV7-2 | CASSLNYLHQFF
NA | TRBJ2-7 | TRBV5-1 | CASSSGLMGQDSYEQYF
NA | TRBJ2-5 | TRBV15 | CATSRDLSAGSPYQETQYF
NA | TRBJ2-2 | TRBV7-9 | CASSSPGVKDTGELFF
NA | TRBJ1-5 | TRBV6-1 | CASSVEQGDNQPQHF
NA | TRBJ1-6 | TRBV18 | CASSPRVQANSPLHF
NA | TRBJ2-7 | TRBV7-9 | CASSLGSSSYEQYF
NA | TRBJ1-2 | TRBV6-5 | CASSRPGQGRRGYTF
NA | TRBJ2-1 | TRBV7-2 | CASSSTLTSGRIVEQFF
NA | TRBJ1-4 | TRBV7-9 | CASSSDRVREKLFF
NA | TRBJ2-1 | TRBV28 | CASSKGLAMGYEQFF
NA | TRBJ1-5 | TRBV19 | CASVQKTGLSRGNQPQHF
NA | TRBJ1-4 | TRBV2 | CASSERSPSWEKLFF
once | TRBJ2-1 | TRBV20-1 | CSAKGNEQFF
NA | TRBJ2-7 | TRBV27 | CASSRPTGTLTYEQYF
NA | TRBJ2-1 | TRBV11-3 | CASSPTSEGSGNEQFF
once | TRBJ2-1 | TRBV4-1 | CASSQVGAGNEQFF
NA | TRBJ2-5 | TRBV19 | CASRISGGALETQYF
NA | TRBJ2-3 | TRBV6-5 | CASSLGPAGSSDTQYF
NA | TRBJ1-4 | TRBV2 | CASSVASANEKLFF
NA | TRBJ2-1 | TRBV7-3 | CASSLSSGGPRNEQFF
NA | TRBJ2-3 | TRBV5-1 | CASSRLAGGGNTDTQYF
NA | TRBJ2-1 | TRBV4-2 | CASSQELAGVLDEQFF
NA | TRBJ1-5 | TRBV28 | CASSGGASQPQHF
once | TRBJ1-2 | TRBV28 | CASSPSSGTGNYGYTF
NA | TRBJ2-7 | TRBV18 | CASSPGTGEEKQYF
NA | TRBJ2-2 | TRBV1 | CTSSPSSGVTGELFF
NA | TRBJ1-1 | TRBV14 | CASSQLGHTEAFF
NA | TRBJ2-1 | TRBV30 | CAFLAAGENEQFF
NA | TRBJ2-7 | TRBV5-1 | CASSPTGSVEQYF
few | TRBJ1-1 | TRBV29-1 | CSVTQGADTEAFF
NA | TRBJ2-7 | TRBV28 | CASDSGDLYRPYEQYF
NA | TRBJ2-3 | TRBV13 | CASSLIRGGFTDTQYF
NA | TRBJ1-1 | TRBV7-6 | CASRGTGQGGDTEAFF
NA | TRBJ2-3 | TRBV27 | CASSILGLAGARDTQYF
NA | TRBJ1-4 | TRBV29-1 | CSARSATNEKLFF
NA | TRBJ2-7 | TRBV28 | CASLRDNPYEQYF
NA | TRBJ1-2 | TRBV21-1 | CASSKDPDRAESRYTF
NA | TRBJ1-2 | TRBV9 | CASSVGGQGGNYGYTF
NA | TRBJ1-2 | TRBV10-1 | CASSGESGGYTF
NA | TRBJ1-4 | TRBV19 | CASRRGTANEKLFF
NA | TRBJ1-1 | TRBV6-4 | CASSVDSNTEAFF
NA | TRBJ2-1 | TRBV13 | CASSLSGTVYNEQFF
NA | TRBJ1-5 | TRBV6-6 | CASSYRGSNLNQPQHF
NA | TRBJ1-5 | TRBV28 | CASSRQVKPQHF
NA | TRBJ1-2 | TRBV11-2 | CASSPGQGLVDGYTF
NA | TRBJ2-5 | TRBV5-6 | CASSLAGGRETQYF
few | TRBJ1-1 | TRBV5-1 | CASSSSGSTEAFF